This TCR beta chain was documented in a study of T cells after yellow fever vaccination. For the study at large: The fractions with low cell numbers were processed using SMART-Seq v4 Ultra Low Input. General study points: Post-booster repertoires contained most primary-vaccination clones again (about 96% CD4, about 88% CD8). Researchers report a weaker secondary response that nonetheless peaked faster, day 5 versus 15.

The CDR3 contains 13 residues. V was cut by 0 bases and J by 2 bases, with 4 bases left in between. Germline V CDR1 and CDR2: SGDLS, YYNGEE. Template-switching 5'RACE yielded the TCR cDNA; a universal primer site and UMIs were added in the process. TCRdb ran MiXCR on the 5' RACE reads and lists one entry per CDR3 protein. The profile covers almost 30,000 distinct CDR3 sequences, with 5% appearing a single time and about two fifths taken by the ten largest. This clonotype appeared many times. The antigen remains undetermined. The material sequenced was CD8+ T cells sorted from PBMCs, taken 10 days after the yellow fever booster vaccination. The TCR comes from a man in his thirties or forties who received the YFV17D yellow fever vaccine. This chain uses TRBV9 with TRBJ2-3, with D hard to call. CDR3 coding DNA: TGTGCCAGCAGCGTAGAATACACAGATACGCAGTATTTT. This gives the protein CASSVEYTDTQYF.